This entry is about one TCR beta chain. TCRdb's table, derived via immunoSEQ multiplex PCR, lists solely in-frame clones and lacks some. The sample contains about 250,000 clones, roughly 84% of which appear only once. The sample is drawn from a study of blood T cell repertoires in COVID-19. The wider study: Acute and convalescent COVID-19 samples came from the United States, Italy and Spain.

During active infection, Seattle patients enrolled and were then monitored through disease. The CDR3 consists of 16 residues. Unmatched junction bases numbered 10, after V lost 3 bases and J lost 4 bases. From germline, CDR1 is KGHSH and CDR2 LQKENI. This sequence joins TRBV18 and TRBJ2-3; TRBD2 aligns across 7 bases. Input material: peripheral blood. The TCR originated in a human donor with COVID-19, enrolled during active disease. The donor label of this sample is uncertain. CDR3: CASSPSSAGAADTQYF. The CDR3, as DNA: TGTGCCAGCTCACCCTCATCGGCGGGAGCGGCAGATACGCAGTATTTT.